This entry lists 15 T cell receptor beta chains sequenced from one sample in a study of T cell responses to AZD1222 COVID-19 vaccine. The protocol was immunoSEQ multiplex PCR, while the TCRdb copy is restricted to in-frame clones and leaves out a portion. Counted here are about 100,000 clones, approximately 88% occurring once; the ten biggest clones make up around 17%. The sequencing here drew on peripheral blood, taken on day 0 of AZD1222 vaccination. These receptors were collected from an adult in good health.

The V call is TRBV2, the J call TRBJ2-7, with TRBD2 matching 8 bases. The CDR3 length is 16 residues. CDR1 is SNHLY and CDR2 is FYNNEI in the germline V gene. The V gene end was trimmed by 2 bases and the J gene end by 6 bases; junction bases not matched to a gene: 12. CDR3 sequence: CASSECIGLADCEQYF. The CDR3 DNA sequence: TGTGCCAGCAGTGAATGTATTGGACTAGCTGACTGCGAGCAGTACTTC. The full variable domain, its missing parts supplied by reference TRBV2 and TRBJ2-7, is EPEVTQTPSHQVTQMGQEVILRCVPISNHLYFYWYRQILGQKVEFLVSFYNNEISEKSEIFDDQFSVERPDGSNFTLKIRSTKLEDSAMYFCASSECIGLADCEQYFGPGTRLTVT.

In its sample, this clone was seen once. The chain has TRBV5-4 and TRBJ2-7, with D tentatively TRBD1 (6 bases). This CDR3 comprises 15 residues. Germline assignment: CDR1 SGHNT and CDR2 YYREEE (reference sequence). V lost 4 bases and J lost 7, with 21 bases in between. The CDR3 sequence: CASSPQGSGFQEQYF. In DNA form, the CDR3 reads TGTGCCAGCAGCCCCCAGGGGTCGGGGTTTCAGGAGCAGTACTTC.

The V and J genes are TRBV9 and TRBJ1-3; D gene ambiguous. The germline V gene encodes CDR1 SGDLS and CDR2 YYNGEE. With 0 bases removed from V and 4 bases from J, the gap between germline ends came to 5 bases. This CDR3 is 13 amino acids long. CDR3 loop: CASSVGGGNTIYF. Here the CDR3 DNA reads TGTGCCAGCAGCGTAGGTGGGGGAAACACCATATATTTT.

The sample holds a few counts of this clone. The rearrangement joins TRBV4-1 to TRBJ1-2, with D possibly being TRBD1 (6 bases). The CDR3 extends over 15 amino acids. Germline CDR1 reads MGHRA; CDR2 reads YSYEKL. The V end was cut by 0 bases, the J end by 5 bases, with 13 bases between. CDR3 amino acids: CASSQDQGQGYGYTF. The CDR3 DNA sequence: TGCGCCAGCAGCCAAGATCAGGGGCAGGGATATGGCTACACCTTC.

The chain links TRBV11-2 to TRBJ2-7, with 7 bases aligning to TRBD2. This CDR3 is built from 15 residues. Germline V gives CDR1 SGHAT, CDR2 FQNNGV. The junction had 11 bases not matched to a gene; V was cut back by 3 bases and J by 6 bases. The CDR3 loop reads CASSFIMSGTSEQYF. For the CDR3, the DNA is TGTGCCAGCAGCTTTATCATGAGCGGGACGAGCGAGCAGTACTTC. Variable domain in full (rest from reference TRBV11-2 and TRBJ2-7): EAGVAQSPRYKIIEKRQSVAFWCNPISGHATLYWYQQILGQGPKLLIQFQNNGVVDDSQLPKDRFSAERLKGVDSTLKIQPAKLEDSAVYLCASSFIMSGTSEQYFGPGTRLTVT.

V usage is TRBV9 and J usage is TRBJ2-1; no firm D call. V lost 6 bases and J 6 bases, leaving 19 bases between the germline ends. Germline V CDR1 and CDR2: SGDLS, YYNGEE. This CDR3 spans 15 amino acids. CDR3 protein: CASISPGSSSNEQFF. The CDR3 bases are TGTGCCAGCATTTCCCCCGGTAGTTCAAGCAATGAGCAGTTCTTC. Full variable domain (missing parts from reference TRBV9 and TRBJ2-1): DSGVTQTPKHLITATGQRVTLRCSPRSGDLSVYWYQQSLDQGLQFLIQYYNGEERAKGNILERFSAQQFPDLHSELNLSSLELGDSALYFCASISPGSSSNEQFFGPGTRLTVL.

V gene TRBV4-2 combines with J gene TRBJ2-7; D remains unclear. Looked up from germline, CDR1 is LGHNA and CDR2 is YNFKEQ. Between the trimmed V and J ends, which lost 0 bases and 4 bases, there was a span of 7 bases. The CDR3 is made up of 13 amino acids. The CDR3 loop is CASSQEAWYEQYF. CDR3 nucleotides: TGTGCCAGCAGCCAAGAGGCTTGGTACGAGCAGTACTTC.

This chain links TRBV19 with TRBJ1-2; D is ambiguous. Germline assignment: CDR1 LNHDA and CDR2 SQIVND (reference sequence). Trimming took 4 bases from V and 5 from J, leaving 14 bases between them. CDR3 size: 14 residues. CDR3 in DNA: TGTGCCAGTAGTAAACCAAGGGAATATTATGGCTACACCTTC. It is translated as CASSKPREYYGYTF.

The V call is TRBV6-5, the J call TRBJ2-5; D possibly uses TRBD1 or TRBD2 (6 bases each). The germline gives CDR1 MNHEY, CDR2 SVGAGI. The CDR3 covers 16 residues. V was pared by 0 bases and J by 5 bases, with 16 bases between. The CDR3 DNA is TGTGCCAGCAGTTACTCGACGGGGGCAGGGGAGGAGACCCAGTACTTC. Its translation is CASSYSTGAGEETQYF.

A single count supports this clone. V usage is TRBV6-1 and J usage is TRBJ1-1; a possible D gene is TRBD1 (5 bases). The CDR3 has 13 amino acids. Germline loops: CDR1 MNHNS, CDR2 SASEGT. Between the trimmed V and J ends, which lost 7 bases and 8 bases, there was a span of 17 bases. As DNA, the CDR3 is TGTGCCAGCACCGACCCTTTTGGGACGGAAGCTTTCTTT. Protein sequence: CASTDPFGTEAFF.

The chain couples TRBV10-3 to TRBJ1-6; TRBD1 agrees at 8 bases. The CDR3 has 16 amino acids. The germline V gene has CDR1 ENHRY and CDR2 SYGVKD. V lost 1 base to trimming and J lost 8 bases; unmatched junction nucleotides: 7. In DNA form, the CDR3 reads TGTGCCATCAGTGAGTGGGACAGGAACTCGGATTCACCCCTCCACTTT. This sequence encodes CAISEWDRNSDSPLHF.

The chain is built from TRBV9 and TRBJ2-5, with 9 nucleotides matching TRBD1. The CDR3 spans 15 residues. The V segment lost 0 bases and the J segment 5 bases; nucleotides outside the gene matches: 5. The germline V gene has CDR1 SGDLS and CDR2 YYNGEE. CDR3 in DNA: TGTGCCAGCAGCGTAGGAACAGGGGGCCCCGAGACCCAGTACTTC. Protein sequence: CASSVGTGGPETQYF.

This sequence joins TRBV5-5 and TRBJ1-1; perhaps TRBD1 as D (5 bases). The CDR3 has 14 amino acids. Trimming cost V 5 bases and J 1 base, with 12 bases left between them. Per the germline V gene, CDR1 is SGHKS and CDR2 is YYEKEE (reference sequence). The CDR3 region has the DNA TGTGCCAGCAGTCAAGGGGTGGGGAACACTGAAGCTTTCTTT. Translation gives CASSQGVGNTEAFF.

The J gene is TRBJ2-3, the V gene TRBV27; D may correspond to TRBD1 or TRBD2 (5 bases each). The V gene lost 0 bases and the J gene lost 4 bases, with 20 bases spanning the gap. CDR3 length: 18 amino acids. Germline CDR1 is MNHEY and CDR2 is SMNVEV (reference sequence). The CDR3 DNA follows: TGTGCCAGCAGTTTATCGGGGGTGTTTGGGGGAGTCGCAGATACGCAGTATTTT. Protein product: CASSLSGVFGGVADTQYF.

This chain links TRBV6-1 with TRBJ2-6, with D perhaps TRBD1 (7 bases). Germline V gene data show CDR1 as MNHNS and CDR2 as SASEGT. This CDR3 spans 18 amino acids. Deletions cut 3 bases from V and 3 bases from J, with 18 bases between. CDR3 protein: CASSDRGGGSYGANVLTF. DNA for the CDR3: TGTGCCAGCAGTGATCGTGGAGGGGGCAGTTATGGGGCCAACGTCCTGACTTTC.